This TCR beta chain was recovered during a study of blood T cell repertoires in COVID-19. This clone has just one count. Sequencing used immunoSEQ multiplex PCR; TCRdb keeps in-frame clones, though not all of them. Of fewer than 75,000 clones listed, roughly three quarters are singletons. This clonotype was obtained from a woman aged 55 to 70 with acute or convalescent COVID-19. The sample was peripheral blood.

The CDR3 region has the DNA TGTGCCAGTAGTACGGGACAGTCGAGCTCTGGAAACACCATATATTTT. It specifies CASSTGQSSSGNTIYF. The chain joins TRBV19 to TRBJ1-3; 7 positions match TRBD1. The junction had 6 bases not matched to a gene; V was cut back by 4 bases and J by 0 bases. The CDR3 runs 16 residues. Germline V gene sequence: CDR1 LNHDA, CDR2 SQIVND (reference sequence).